These 10 T cell receptor beta chains were all obtained from the same sample, sequenced in a study of somatic mutations in cytotoxic T cells in rheumatoid arthritis (dated by TCRdb to 2017 to 2019). The library was generated by the immunoSEQ multiplex PCR assay. Drawn from immuneACCESS, this table holds only the in-frame rearrangements with V and J called that TCRdb kept. Clones are partly lost; checked studies trace under half to an unresolved V gene and leave the rest unexplained. The sample profile shows some 14,000 clones; roughly 72% of them were found once. Together, the top ten hold about 10% of the sample. Sequenced sample: CD8+ T cells sorted from blood. These receptors were obtained from an adult with rheumatoid arthritis.

V gene TRBV9 combines with J gene TRBJ2-3; D call uncertain. Germline loops: CDR1 SGDLS, CDR2 YYNGEE. The V gene lost 2 bases and the J gene lost 0 bases, with 13 bases spanning the gap. The CDR3 sequence is 16 residues long. CDR3: CASSVSLLHSTDTQYF. The CDR3 nucleotides read TGTGCCAGCAGCGTCTCTTTGCTGCACAGCACAGATACGCAGTATTTT.

This chain connects TRBV5-6 to TRBJ2-7; no definite D call. The germline V gene encodes CDR1 SGHDT and CDR2 YYEEEE. V shed 0 bases and J shed 2 bases, with 12 bases lying between them. The CDR3 is 15 residues long. The CDR3 DNA is TGTGCCAGCAGCTTGGGCCGGGTACCAACCTACGAGCAGTACTTC. Translated, it gives CASSLGRVPTYEQYF.

V gene TRBV4-1 combines with J gene TRBJ2-2; weak D call: TRBD1 (6 bases). Between the trimmed V and J ends, which lost 5 bases and 5 bases, there was a span of 12 bases. The CDR3 has 14 amino acids. The germline gives CDR1 MGHRA, CDR2 YSYEKL. The CDR3 loop is CASSYYRETGELFF. In nucleotides, the CDR3 is TGCGCCAGCAGCTACTACAGGGAAACCGGGGAGCTGTTTTTT.

The DNA for the CDR3 is TGTGCCAGCAGTGTGACAGGGGGAACCAAAAACATTCAGTACTTC. It is translated as CASSVTGGTKNIQYF. The V and J genes are TRBV28 and TRBJ2-4; 9 nucleotides line up with TRBD1. J was trimmed by 2 bases and V by 5 bases; bases with no gene match: 4. The CDR3 totals 15 residues. Germline assignment: CDR1 MDHEN and CDR2 SYDVKM.

The rearrangement uses TRBV7-6 and TRBJ2-6; D uncertain. The CDR3 runs 15 residues. CDR1 is SGHVS and CDR2 is FNYEAQ in the germline V gene. Deletions cut 6 bases from V and 4 bases from J, with 13 bases between. The DNA for the CDR3 is TGTGCCAGCAGTGACCGGTTTGCGGGGGCCAACGTCCTGACTTTC. Translating it yields CASSDRFAGANVLTF.

The genes are TRBV27 and TRBJ1-1; D ambiguous. Germline values: CDR1 MNHEY, CDR2 SMNVEV (reference sequence). The CDR3 covers 15 residues. With 8 bases removed from V and 1 base from J, the gap between germline ends came to 17 bases. The CDR3 loop is CASWEFLPGNTEAFF. The CDR3 region has the DNA TGTGCCAGCTGGGAGTTCCTGCCAGGGAACACTGAAGCTTTCTTT.

Judged by abundance, this clone is medium-sized. V and J are TRBV27 and TRBJ2-3; D call uncertain. CDR1 is MNHEY, CDR2 SMNVEV, per germline (reference sequence). The CDR3 runs to 14 residues. Trimming took 0 bases from V and 3 from J, leaving 7 bases between them. This CDR3 reads CASSLSAGTDTQYF. The CDR3 nucleotides are TGTGCCAGCAGTTTATCGGCTGGAACAGATACGCAGTATTTT.

V usage is TRBV7-2 and J usage is TRBJ2-5, with D hard to call. Germline-derived CDR1 and CDR2 are SGHTA and FQGNSA. The CDR3 spans 16 residues. The V and J ends lost 5 bases and 5 bases respectively, with 21 bases between them. CDR3 region: CASSPEWGYERETQYF. CDR3 nucleotide sequence: TGTGCCAGCAGCCCCGAATGGGGATACGAGAGGGAGACCCAGTACTTC.

The chain has TRBV7-9 and TRBJ2-1; possible D gene TRBD1, 6 bases. The germline gives CDR1 SEHNR, CDR2 FQNEAQ (reference sequence). Deletions cut 6 bases from V and 6 bases from J, with 9 bases between. The length of the CDR3 is 12 residues. CDR3 coding DNA: TGTGCCAGCAGGCAGGGGTCCAATGAGCAGTTCTTC. Protein: CASRQGSNEQFF.

The rearrangement joins TRBV7-8 to TRBJ2-1, with D tentatively TRBD1 (7 bases). This CDR3 contains 16 residues. Trimming shortened V by 1 base and J by 4 bases, and 14 bases separated the two germline ends. Looked up from germline, CDR1 is SGHVS and CDR2 is FQNEAQ. CDR3 DNA: TGTGCCAGCAGCTTAGTAGGAGGGGGCGCTTACAATGAGCAGTTCTTC. This encodes CASSLVGGGAYNEQFF.